This note documents a single TCR beta chain sequence. V lost 7 bases and J lost 3; bases outside the gene matches: 7. Germline values: CDR1 SGDLS, CDR2 YYNGEE. The CDR3 is 14 amino acids. This entry comes from a study of blood T cell repertoires in COVID-19. Libraries were prepared by immunoSEQ multiplex PCR; TCRdb keeps only in-frame clonotypes and omits some of them. The sample lists approximately 94,000 clones; 84% were seen once. The chain employs TRBV9 and TRBJ2-1; TRBD2 matches 7 bases. The sequencing input was peripheral blood. The receptor comes from a human donor in a cohort sampled during active COVID-19. In DNA, the CDR3 is TGTGCCAGCTGGGAGGGACTACTCTACAATGAGCAGTTCTTC. It encodes CASWEGLLYNEQFF.